This T cell receptor beta chain was found in a study of shared clonotypes between healthy human individuals. Positively selected for CCR7, the CD45RO-negative cells used as naive CD8 cells excluded terminally differentiated effector memory CD45RA+ cells. Data came from immunoSEQ multiplex PCR; TCRdb stores just in-frame clones and leaves some out. Of nearly 2 million clones in the sample, approximately 94% were seen once. The CDR3 is made up of 13 amino acids. Trimming took 3 bases from V and 8 from J, leaving 11 bases between them. CDR1 and CDR2 from the germline V gene are SGHRS and YFSETQ. The chain links TRBV5-1 to TRBJ1-4, with D possibly TRBD1 on 5 matching bases. The sequenced material came from naive CD8+ T cells sorted from blood. The TCR comes from a man aged 18-30 years in good health. In DNA, the CDR3 is TGCGCCAGCAGCTCCAGGGTAGGCGAAAAACTGTTTTTT. It translates to CASSSRVGEKLFF.